The 9 T cell receptor beta chains listed next were all sequenced from one sample in a study of blood T cells in healthy people across ages. Alongside a J-beta primer mix, a sample-barcoded 5' primer served in a second PCR lasting about 6 to 12 cycles. MiXCR was run by TCRdb on the 5' RACE reads, yielding one entry per CDR3 protein. The table includes about 1,600,000 distinct CDR3 sequences, about 43% detected once. The sample was blood. Every receptor here comes from a woman under 30 in good health.

V is TRBV6-5 and J is TRBJ1-5; TRBD1 matches at 7 bases. After removal of 6 bases from V and 5 bases from J, the junction contained 4 bases not matched to a gene. The germline V gene encodes CDR1 MNHEY and CDR2 SVGAGI. The CDR3 consists of 13 residues. As DNA, the CDR3 is TGTGCCAGCAGAATAACAGGGGATCAGCCCCAGCATTTT. This gives the protein CASRITGDQPQHF.

This clonotype came up many times. The V gene is TRBV7-2, the J gene TRBJ2-7, with TRBD1 matching over 7 bases. V shed 6 bases and J 3 bases; nucleotides not matched to a gene: 5. The CDR3 consists of 13 residues. Germline V gene data show CDR1 as SGHTA and CDR2 as FQGNSA. The CDR3 is CASSRQGNYEQYF. As DNA, the CDR3 is TGTGCCAGCAGTCGACAGGGAAACTACGAGCAGTACTTC.

The sample holds a few counts of this clonotype. This chain joins TRBV20-1 and TRBJ1-2; 9 bases are shared with TRBD1. Trimming removed 3 bases from V and 4 bases from J; junction bases left unmatched: 15. The CDR3 covers 17 residues. Per germline, CDR1 DFQATT and CDR2 SNEGSKA (reference sequence). CDR3 amino acids: CSARDRDRDRSRYGYTF. The CDR3 region has the DNA TGCAGTGCTAGGGACCGGGACAGGGACCGGTCTCGCTATGGCTACACCTTC.

The gene calls are TRBV4-1 and TRBJ2-1; 10 bases are a match to TRBD2. The CDR3 sequence is 18 residues long. The germline V gene has CDR1 MGHRA and CDR2 YSYEKL. V was pared by 0 bases and J by 2 bases, with 7 bases of the junction left unmatched. The CDR3 spells CASSQESSSGRAYNEQFF. CDR3 nucleotides: TGCGCCAGCAGCCAAGAAAGTAGCAGCGGGAGGGCCTACAATGAGCAGTTCTTC.

As concerns this clonotype: A much bigger clone sits one base away, suggesting this may be a read error. The chain carries TRBV5-1 and TRBJ2-1, with TRBD1 identical over 9 bases. The J call could be wrong; TRBJ2-7 is a better fit for the DNA end. The CDR3 runs to 15 residues. Germline CDR1 is SGHRS and CDR2 is YFSETQ. CDR3: CASSLGDRDYNEQYF. CDR3 DNA sequence: TGCGCCAGCAGCTTGGGGGACAGGGATTACAATGAGCAGTACTTC.

This clonotype was counted a few times. The chain employs TRBV6-5 and TRBJ1-6; D perhaps matches TRBD1 (6 bases). CDR3 length: 13 residues. Between the trimmed V and J ends, which lost 5 bases and 11 bases, there was a span of 13 bases. In germline, CDR1 is MNHEY, CDR2 SVGAGI. CDR3 protein: CASSEKQGTPLHF. The CDR3 DNA is TGTGCCAGCAGTGAAAAACAGGGAACACCCCTCCACTTT.

The chain joins TRBV6-5 to TRBJ2-1, with D tentatively TRBD1 or TRBD2 (5 bases each). CDR1 is MNHEY, CDR2 SVGAGI, per germline. The ends were cut back, 4 bases at V and 5 bases at J, with 15 bases in the middle. The CDR3 consists of 15 residues. The CDR3 loop is CASSSGTPGNNEQFF. In nucleotides, the CDR3 is TGTGCCAGCAGTTCCGGGACCCCGGGAAACAATGAGCAGTTCTTC.

The chain has TRBV25-1 and TRBJ1-4; the match to TRBD1 covers 8 bases. There are 15 residues in the CDR3. Unmatched junction bases numbered 6, after V lost 3 bases and J lost 6 bases. CDR1 is MGHDK and CDR2 is SYGVNS in the germline V gene. The CDR3 DNA sequence: TGTGCCAGCAGTGATTTGGGGACAGGCTATGAAAAACTGTTTTTT. The encoded protein is CASSDLGTGYEKLFF.

The chain recombines TRBV3-1 with TRBJ2-1; possibly TRBD2 for D (5 bases). Germline CDR1 LGHDT, CDR2 YNNKEL (reference sequence). This CDR3 has 12 residues. Trimming removed 0 bases at V and 10 bases at J, with 7 bases between. Here the CDR3 DNA reads TGTGCCAGCAGCCAAGATTTAGCGGAGCAGTTCTTC. Encoded protein: CASSQDLAEQFF.